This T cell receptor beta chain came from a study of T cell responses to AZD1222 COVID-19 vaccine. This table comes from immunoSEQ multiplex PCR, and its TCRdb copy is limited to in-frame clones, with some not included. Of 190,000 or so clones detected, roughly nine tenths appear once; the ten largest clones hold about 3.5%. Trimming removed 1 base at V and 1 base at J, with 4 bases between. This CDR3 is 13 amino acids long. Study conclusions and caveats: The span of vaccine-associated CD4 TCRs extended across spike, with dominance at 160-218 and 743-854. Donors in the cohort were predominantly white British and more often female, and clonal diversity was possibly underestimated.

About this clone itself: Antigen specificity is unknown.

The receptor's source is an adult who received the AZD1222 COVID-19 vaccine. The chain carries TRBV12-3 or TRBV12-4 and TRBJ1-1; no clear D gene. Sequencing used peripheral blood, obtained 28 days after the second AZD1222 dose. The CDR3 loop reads CASSLDGNTEAFF. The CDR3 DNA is TGTGCCAGCAGTTTAGACGGGAACACTGAAGCTTTCTTT.